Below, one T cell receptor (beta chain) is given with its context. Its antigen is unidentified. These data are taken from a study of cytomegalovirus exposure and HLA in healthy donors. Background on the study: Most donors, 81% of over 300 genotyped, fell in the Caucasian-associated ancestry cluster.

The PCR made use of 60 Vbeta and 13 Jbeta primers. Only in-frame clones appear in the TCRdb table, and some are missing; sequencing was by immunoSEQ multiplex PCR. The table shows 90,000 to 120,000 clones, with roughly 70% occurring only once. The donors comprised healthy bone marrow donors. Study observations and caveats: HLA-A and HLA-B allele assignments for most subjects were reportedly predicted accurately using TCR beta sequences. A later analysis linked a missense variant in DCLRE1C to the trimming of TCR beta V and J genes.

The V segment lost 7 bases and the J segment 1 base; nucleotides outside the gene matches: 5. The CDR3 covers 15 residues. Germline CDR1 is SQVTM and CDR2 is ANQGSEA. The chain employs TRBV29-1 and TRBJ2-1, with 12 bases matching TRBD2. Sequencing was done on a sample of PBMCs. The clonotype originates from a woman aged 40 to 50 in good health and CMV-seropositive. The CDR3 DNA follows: TGCAGCGGCATTGGACTAGCGGGGTCCTACAATGAGCAGTTCTTC. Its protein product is CSGIGLAGSYNEQFF.